The T cell receptor beta chain described here comes from a study of blood T cell repertoires in COVID-19. Turning to the study itself: Researchers got acute and convalescent COVID-19 samples from the United States, Italy and Spain. T cells, B-cell-depleted T cells, or PBMCs provided the cDNA or gDNA that served as material.

Those enrolled in Seattle joined during active infection and were followed longitudinally afterward. The CDR3 contains 15 residues. Germline V CDR1 and CDR2: KGHSH, LQKENI. Trimming took 0 bases from V and 3 from J, leaving 12 bases between them. In the study's own analysis: Nucleated cell counts were estimated from reference gene primer amplification. Sequencing was performed with immunoSEQ multiplex PCR; in TCRdb, only in-frame clones are kept and a portion is missing. The V and J calls and clone size are taken from that table; D and trimming were inferred from the DNA. The sample consists of about 170,000 clones, around 92% of them appearing once.

The receptor was derived from a man younger than 45 with COVID-19, enrolled during active disease. The chain employs TRBV18 and TRBJ2-7, with D possibly being TRBD1 (7 bases). The sample taken for sequencing was peripheral blood. Written as DNA, the CDR3 is TGTGCCAGCTCACCACCAAGCAGGGGGGACTACGAGCAGTACTTC. Protein sequence: CASSPPSRGDYEQYF.